This T cell receptor (beta chain) originates from a study of technical replicates of blood from several donors. Only in-frame clones appear in the TCRdb table, and some are missing; sequencing was by immunoSEQ multiplex PCR. The repertoire has tens of thousands of clones, about 95% of them found once; the top ten carry under 0.4%. The junction had 11 bases not matched to a gene; V was cut back by 0 bases and J by 4 bases. The CDR3 covers 17 residues. Looked up from germline, CDR1 is SGDLS and CDR2 is YYNGEE. The chain is built from TRBV9 and TRBJ2-3; TRBD2 aligns across 7 bases. This clonotype was sampled from a human donor in good health. The specimen sequenced was T cells isolated from PBMCs. CDR3 residues: CASSVAGTGGAADTQYF. The DNA for the CDR3 is TGTGCCAGCAGCGTAGCTGGGACGGGAGGAGCGGCAGATACGCAGTATTTT.